These T cell receptor beta chains were read from a single sample in a study of T cell repertoires in cytomegalovirus infection. Each CDR3 protein is one row after TCRdb ran MiXCR on the reads. The sample has some 180,000 distinct CDR3 sequences, approximately 19% seen once. Sequenced sample: PBMCs. These receptors came from a human donor in good health (CMV status not recorded). Some clones in this sample may be carry-over from other donors' samples. Both conserved end residues are part of each CDR3. Fields, in order: V gene, clone size, D gene, J gene, CDR3 length, CDR3 DNA, CDR3 protein. The D gene is left open where the match is weak. Clone size is not always given. Where it is, it says once, few, many or a class for expanded clones.

V: TRBV20-1
size: .
D: TRBD1
J: TRBJ2-5
length: 14
DNA: TGCTGTGCTAGAGAGGGACAGGGCCAAGAGACCCAGTACTTC
CDR3: CCAREGQGQETQYF

V: TRBV14
size: .
D: TRBD2
J: TRBJ2-5
length: 19
DNA: TGTGCCAGCAGCCAAGGGGGACTAGAATACTCCCCTGCCCGGGAGACCCAGTACTTC
CDR3: CASSQGGLEYSPARETQYF

V: TRBV3-1
size: .
D: TRBD2
J: TRBJ2-7
length: 15
DNA: TGTGCCAGCAGCCATAATAGCGGGAGGGCAGGAGAGCAGTACTTC
CDR3: CASSHNSGRAGEQYF

V: TRBV5-1
size: .
D: .
J: TRBJ2-2
length: 15
DNA: TGCGCCAGCAGCTTGACAGGGGACTACACCGGGGAGCTGTTTTTT
CDR3: CASSLTGDYTGELFF

V: TRBV6-2/TRBV6-3
size: few
D: .
J: TRBJ2-1
length: 16
DNA: TGTGCCAGCAGTCCGGAGGGAAGACCGTCCTACAATGAGCAGTTCTTC
CDR3: CASSPEGRPSYNEQFF

V: TRBV27
size: many
D: .
J: TRBJ1-1
length: 16
DNA: TGTGCCAGCAGTCCAGTGGACGCCCTAGGGAACACTGAAGCTTTCTTT
CDR3: CASSPVDALGNTEAFF

V: TRBV7-8
size: .
D: .
J: TRBJ2-7
length: 14
DNA: TGTGCCAGCAGCTTATCCGACACACGCTACGAGCAGTACTTC
CDR3: CASSLSDTRYEQYF

V: TRBV20-1
size: .
D: TRBD2
J: TRBJ2-7
length: 15
DNA: TGCAGTGCTAATCGAGCGGGAGGCCACTCCTACGAGCAGTACTTC
CDR3: CSANRAGGHSYEQYF

V: TRBV6-6
size: .
D: .
J: TRBJ1-2
length: 11
DNA: TGTGCCAGCAGGGACTCTGGAGGCTACACCTTC
CDR3: CASRDSGGYTF

V: TRBV7-2
size: many
D: TRBD2
J: TRBJ2-5
length: 16
DNA: TGTGCCAGCAGCTTAGCGCTGGGGAGGGGAGGAGAGACCCAGTACTTC
CDR3: CASSLALGRGGETQYF

V: TRBV15
size: few
D: TRBD1
J: TRBJ1-2
length: 15
DNA: TGTGCCACCAGCAGAGGGACAGGGGCAAGATATGGCTACACCTTC
CDR3: CATSRGTGARYGYTF

V: TRBV5-4
size: few
D: TRBD1
J: TRBJ2-3
length: 16
DNA: TGTGCCAGCAGCAGCGGGACAGGGCCTACCACAGATACGCAGTATTTT
CDR3: CASSSGTGPTTDTQYF

V: TRBV14
size: many
D: TRBD2
J: TRBJ2-1
length: 17
DNA: TGTGCCAGCAGCCCGCCTAGCGGGGCGAGCTCCTACAATGAGCAGTTCTTC
CDR3: CASSPPSGASSYNEQFF

V: TRBV25-1
size: many
D: TRBD2
J: TRBJ2-1
length: 14
DNA: TGTGCCAGCAGAGTAGCGGGAGGAGATAATGAGCAGTTCTTC
CDR3: CASRVAGGDNEQFF

V: TRBV7-2
size: many
D: .
J: TRBJ2-2
length: 11
DNA: TGTGCCAGCAGCTGGACCGGGGAGCTGTTTTTT
CDR3: CASSWTGELFF

V: TRBV29-1
size: .
D: .
J: TRBJ2-7
length: 12
DNA: TGCAGCGGACTGGGACCGACCTACGAGCAGTACTTC
CDR3: CSGLGPTYEQYF

V: TRBV19
size: few
D: .
J: TRBJ1-5
length: 14
DNA: TGTGCCAGTAGTATACGGGGGAGCAATCAGCCCCAGCATTTT
CDR3: CASSIRGSNQPQHF

V: TRBV5-1
size: .
D: .
J: TRBJ2-3
length: 12
DNA: TGCGCCAGCAGCCGGACCCTGGATACGCAGTATTTT
CDR3: CASSRTLDTQYF

V: TRBV20-1
size: few
D: .
J: TRBJ1-2
length: 13
DNA: TGCAGTGCTAGGGACCCAGGGGTCGATGGCTACACCTTC
CDR3: CSARDPGVDGYTF

V: TRBV12-3/TRBV12-4
size: few
D: .
J: TRBJ2-7
length: 14
DNA: TGTGCCAGCAGGGGTGCAGGGGCTCCGTACGAGCAGTACTTC
CDR3: CASRGAGAPYEQYF

V: TRBV7-9
size: .
D: .
J: TRBJ1-6
length: 14
DNA: TGTGCCAGCAGTGGTAGGGTTTATAATTCACCCCTCCACTTT
CDR3: CASSGRVYNSPLHF